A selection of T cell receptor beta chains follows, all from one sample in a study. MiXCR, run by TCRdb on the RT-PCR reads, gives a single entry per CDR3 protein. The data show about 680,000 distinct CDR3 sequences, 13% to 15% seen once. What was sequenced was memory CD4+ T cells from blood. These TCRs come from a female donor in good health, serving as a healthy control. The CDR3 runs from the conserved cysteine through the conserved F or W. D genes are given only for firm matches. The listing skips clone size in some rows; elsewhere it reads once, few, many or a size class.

CDR3 DNA: TGTGCCAGCAGCCCGGTGGAAGAAGAGACCCAGTACTTC
CDR3 protein: CASSPVEEETQYF
V gene: TRBV5-4
D gene: -
clone size: few
J gene: TRBJ2-5

CDR3 DNA: TGCAGCGTTTTGAGGGACCGTAGCACAGATACGCAGTATTTT
CDR3 protein: CSVLRDRSTDTQYF
V gene: TRBV29-1
D gene: -
clone size: many
J gene: TRBJ2-3

CDR3 DNA: TGTGCCAGCAGCTCTGGACTCGATTCACCCCTCCACTTT
CDR3 protein: CASSSGLDSPLHF
V gene: TRBV7-2
D gene: -
clone size: few
J gene: TRBJ1-6

CDR3 DNA: TGCAGCGCCAACCGCGGGGGGGCTCTGAACACCGGGGAGCTGTTTTTT
CDR3 protein: CSANRGGALNTGELFF
V gene: TRBV20-1
D gene: TRBD2
clone size: few
J gene: TRBJ2-2

CDR3 DNA: TGTGCCAGCAGCCCTCAGCTGACGAACACTGAAGCTTTCTTT
CDR3 protein: CASSPQLTNTEAFF
V gene: TRBV11-2
D gene: -
clone size: -
J gene: TRBJ1-1

CDR3 DNA: TGTGCCAGCAGTTACTCTACCGCCCATCCGGGACTAGCGGACACAGATACGCAGTATTTT
CDR3 protein: CASSYSTAHPGLADTDTQYF
V gene: TRBV6-6
D gene: TRBD2
clone size: few
J gene: TRBJ2-3

CDR3 DNA: TGCAGCGTCGGAGACGGGACAGGGAGCTATCAGCCCCAGCATTTT
CDR3 protein: CSVGDGTGSYQPQHF
V gene: TRBV29-1
D gene: TRBD1
clone size: many
J gene: TRBJ1-5

CDR3 DNA: TGCGCCAGCAGCTTTACAGGGTTCGGGACTGAAGCTTTCTTT
CDR3 protein: CASSFTGFGTEAFF
V gene: TRBV5-1
D gene: -
clone size: few
J gene: TRBJ1-1

CDR3 DNA: TGCGCCAGCAGCTTCCGATTGAAGTCCGCGGGCGCCGAGCAGTACTTC
CDR3 protein: CASSFRLKSAGAEQYF
V gene: TRBV5-1
D gene: -
clone size: many
J gene: TRBJ2-7

CDR3 DNA: TGTGCCAGCAGACCGGGACTCAATAACTATGGCTACACCTTC
CDR3 protein: CASRPGLNNYGYTF
V gene: TRBV6-2/TRBV6-3
D gene: -
clone size: many
J gene: TRBJ1-2

CDR3 DNA: TGTGCCAGCAGCCGCGGACAGAATAACGTCCTGACTTTC
CDR3 protein: CASSRGQNNVLTF
V gene: TRBV5-6
D gene: -
clone size: many
J gene: TRBJ2-6